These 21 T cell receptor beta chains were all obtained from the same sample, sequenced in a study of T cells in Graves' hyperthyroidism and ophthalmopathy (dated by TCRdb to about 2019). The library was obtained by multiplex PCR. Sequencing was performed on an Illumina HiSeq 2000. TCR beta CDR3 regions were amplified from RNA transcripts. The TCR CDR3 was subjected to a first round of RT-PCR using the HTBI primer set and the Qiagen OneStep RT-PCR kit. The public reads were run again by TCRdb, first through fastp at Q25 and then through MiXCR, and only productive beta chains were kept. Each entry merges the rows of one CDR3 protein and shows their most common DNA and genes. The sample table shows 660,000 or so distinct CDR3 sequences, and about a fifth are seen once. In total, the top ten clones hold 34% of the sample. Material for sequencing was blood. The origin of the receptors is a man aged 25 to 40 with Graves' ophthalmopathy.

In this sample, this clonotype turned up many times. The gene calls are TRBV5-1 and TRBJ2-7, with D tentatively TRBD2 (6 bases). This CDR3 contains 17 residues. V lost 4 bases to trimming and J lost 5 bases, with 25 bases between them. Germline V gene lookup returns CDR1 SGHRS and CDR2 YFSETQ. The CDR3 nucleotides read TGCGCCAGCAGCGGCGGGGCGACACGCGGCGTGGGAAACGAGCAGTACTTC. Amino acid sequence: CASSGGATRGVGNEQYF.

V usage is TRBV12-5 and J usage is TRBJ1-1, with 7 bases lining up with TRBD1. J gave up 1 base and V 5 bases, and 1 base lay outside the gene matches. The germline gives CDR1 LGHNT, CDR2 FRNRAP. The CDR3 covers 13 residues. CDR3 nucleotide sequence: TGTGCTAGTGGTCCAGGGGGGAACACTGAAGCTTTCTTT. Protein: CASGPGGNTEAFF.

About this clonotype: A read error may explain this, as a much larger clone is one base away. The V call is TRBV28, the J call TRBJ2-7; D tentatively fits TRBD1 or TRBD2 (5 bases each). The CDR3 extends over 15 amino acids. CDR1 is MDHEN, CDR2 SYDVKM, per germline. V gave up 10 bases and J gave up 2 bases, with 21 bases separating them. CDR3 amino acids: CAISRPEGTPYEQYF. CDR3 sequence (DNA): TGTGCCATCAGCCGACCAGAGGGGACCCCCTACGAGCAGTACTTC.

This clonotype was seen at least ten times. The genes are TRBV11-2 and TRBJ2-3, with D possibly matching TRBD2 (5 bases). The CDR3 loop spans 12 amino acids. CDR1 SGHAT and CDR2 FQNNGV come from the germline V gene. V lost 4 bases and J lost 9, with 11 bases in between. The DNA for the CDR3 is TGTGCCAGCAGCTCGGACGAGCGGACGCAGTATTTT. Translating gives CASSSDERTQYF. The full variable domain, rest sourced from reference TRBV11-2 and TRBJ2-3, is EAGVAQSPRYKIIEKRQSVAFWCNPISGHATLYWYQQILGQGPKLLIQFQNNGVVDDSQLPKDRFSAERLKGVDSTLKIQPAKLEDSAVYLCASSSDERTQYFGPGTRLTVL.

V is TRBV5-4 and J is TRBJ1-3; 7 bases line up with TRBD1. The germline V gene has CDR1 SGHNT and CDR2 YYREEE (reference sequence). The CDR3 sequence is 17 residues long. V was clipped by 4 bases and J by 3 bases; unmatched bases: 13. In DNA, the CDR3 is TGTGCCAGCAGCCCAGCCCCAGGGGGAACGGGTGGAAACACCATATATTTT. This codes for CASSPAPGGTGGNTIYF.

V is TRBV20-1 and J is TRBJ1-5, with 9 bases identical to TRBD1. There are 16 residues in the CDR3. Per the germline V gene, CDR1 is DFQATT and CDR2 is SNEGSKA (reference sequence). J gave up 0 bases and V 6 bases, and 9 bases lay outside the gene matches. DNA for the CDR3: TGCAGTGCATCCGGGACAGGGATTTATAGCAATCAGCCCCAGCATTTT. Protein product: CSASGTGIYSNQPQHF.

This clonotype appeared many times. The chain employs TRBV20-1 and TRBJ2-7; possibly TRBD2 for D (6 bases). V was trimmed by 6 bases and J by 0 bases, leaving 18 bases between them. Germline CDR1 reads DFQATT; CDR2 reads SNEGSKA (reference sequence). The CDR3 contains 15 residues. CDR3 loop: CSASFGGASSYEQYF. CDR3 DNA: TGCAGTGCGAGCTTCGGCGGGGCCAGCTCCTACGAGCAGTACTTC.

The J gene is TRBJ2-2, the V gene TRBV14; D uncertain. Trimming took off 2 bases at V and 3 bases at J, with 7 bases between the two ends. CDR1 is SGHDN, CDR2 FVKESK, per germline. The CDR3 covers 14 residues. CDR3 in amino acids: CASSQYPYTGELFF. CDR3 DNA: TGTGCCAGCAGCCAATACCCCTACACCGGGGAGCTGTTTTTT.

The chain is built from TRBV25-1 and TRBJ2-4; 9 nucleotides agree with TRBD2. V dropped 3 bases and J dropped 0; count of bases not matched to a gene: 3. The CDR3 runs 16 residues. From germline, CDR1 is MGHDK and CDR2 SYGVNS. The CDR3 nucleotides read TGTGCCAGCAGTGAGACAGCGGGGGGAGCCAAAAACATTCAGTACTTC. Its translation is CASSETAGGAKNIQYF.

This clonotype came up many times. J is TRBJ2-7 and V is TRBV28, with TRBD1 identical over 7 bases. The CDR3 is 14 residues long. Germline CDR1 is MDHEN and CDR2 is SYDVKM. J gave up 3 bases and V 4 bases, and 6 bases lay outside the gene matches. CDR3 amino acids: CASSSPQGIYEQYF. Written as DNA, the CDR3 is TGTGCCAGCAGTTCCCCACAGGGGATCTACGAGCAGTACTTC.

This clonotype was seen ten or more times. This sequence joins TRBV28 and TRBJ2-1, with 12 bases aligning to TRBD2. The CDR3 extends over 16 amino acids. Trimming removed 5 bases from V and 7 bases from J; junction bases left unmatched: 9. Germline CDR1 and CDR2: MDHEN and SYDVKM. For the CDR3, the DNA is TGTGCCAGCAGTCGGACTAGCGGGACGTGGGGGAATGAGCAGTTCTTC. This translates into CASSRTSGTWGNEQFF.

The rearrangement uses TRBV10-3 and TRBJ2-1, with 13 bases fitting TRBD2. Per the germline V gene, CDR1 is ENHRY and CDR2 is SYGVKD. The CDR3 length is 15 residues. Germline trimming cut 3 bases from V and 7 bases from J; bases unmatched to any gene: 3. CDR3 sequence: CAISDQGLAGNEQFF. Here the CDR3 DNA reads TGTGCCATCAGTGATCAGGGACTAGCGGGAAATGAGCAGTTCTTC.

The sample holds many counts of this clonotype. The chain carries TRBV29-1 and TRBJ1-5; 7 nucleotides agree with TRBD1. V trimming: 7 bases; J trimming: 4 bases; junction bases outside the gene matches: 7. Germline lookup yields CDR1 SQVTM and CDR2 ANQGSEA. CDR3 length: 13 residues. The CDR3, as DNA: TGCAGCGAACTCGGGACAGATAATCAGCCCCAGCATTTT. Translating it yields CSELGTDNQPQHF. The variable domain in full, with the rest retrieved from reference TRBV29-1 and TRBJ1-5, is SAVISQKPSRDICQRGTSLTIQCQVDSQVTMMFWYRQQPGQSLTLIATANQGSEATYESGFVIDKFPISRPNLTFSTLTVSNMSPEDSSIYLCSELGTDNQPQHFGDGTRLSIL.

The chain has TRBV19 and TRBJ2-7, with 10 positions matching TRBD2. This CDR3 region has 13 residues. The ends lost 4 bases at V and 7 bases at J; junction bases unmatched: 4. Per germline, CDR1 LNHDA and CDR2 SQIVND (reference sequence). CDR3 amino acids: CASSTSGSREQYF. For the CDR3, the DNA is TGTGCCAGTAGTACTAGCGGGAGCCGTGAGCAGTACTTC.

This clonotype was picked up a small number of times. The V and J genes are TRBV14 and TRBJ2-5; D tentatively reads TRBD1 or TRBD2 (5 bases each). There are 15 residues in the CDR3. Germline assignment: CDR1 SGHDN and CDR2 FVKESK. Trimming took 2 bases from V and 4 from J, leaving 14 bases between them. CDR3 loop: CASSQSGREGETQYF. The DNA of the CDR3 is TGTGCCAGCAGCCAATCGGGACGGGAAGGAGAGACCCAGTACTTC. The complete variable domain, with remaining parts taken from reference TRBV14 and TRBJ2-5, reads EAGVTQFPSHSVIEKGQTVTLRCDPISGHDNLYWYRRVMGKEIKFLLHFVKESKQDESGMPNNRFLAERTGGTYSTLKVQPAELEDSGVYFCASSQSGREGETQYFGPGTRLLVL.

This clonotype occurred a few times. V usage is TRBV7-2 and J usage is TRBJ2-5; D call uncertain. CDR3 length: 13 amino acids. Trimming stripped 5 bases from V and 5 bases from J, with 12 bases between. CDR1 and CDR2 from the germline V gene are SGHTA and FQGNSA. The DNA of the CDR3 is TGTGCCAGCAGCCTCGAGGTGATCGAGACCCAGTACTTC. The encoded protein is CASSLEVIETQYF.

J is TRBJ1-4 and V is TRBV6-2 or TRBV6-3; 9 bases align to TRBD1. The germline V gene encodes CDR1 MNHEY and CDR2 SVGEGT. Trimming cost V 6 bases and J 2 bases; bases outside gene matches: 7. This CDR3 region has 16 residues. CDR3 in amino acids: CASRDRGTTTNEKLFF. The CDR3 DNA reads TGTGCCAGCAGGGACAGGGGAACAACGACTAATGAAAAACTGTTTTTT.

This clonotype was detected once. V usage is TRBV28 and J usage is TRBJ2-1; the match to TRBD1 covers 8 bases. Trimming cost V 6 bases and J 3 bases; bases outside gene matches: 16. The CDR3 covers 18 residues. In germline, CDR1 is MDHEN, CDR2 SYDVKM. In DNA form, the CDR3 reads TGTGCCAGCAGCTCCGACCCCAGGACAGGGAGGAACTACAATGAGCAGTTCTTC. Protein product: CASSSDPRTGRNYNEQFF.

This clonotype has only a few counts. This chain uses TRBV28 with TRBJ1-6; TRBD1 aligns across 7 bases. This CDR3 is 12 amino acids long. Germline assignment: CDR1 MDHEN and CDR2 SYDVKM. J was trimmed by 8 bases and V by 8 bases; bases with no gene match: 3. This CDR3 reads CASATGDSPLHF. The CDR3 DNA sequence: TGTGCCAGCGCCACAGGGGATTCACCCCTCCACTTT.

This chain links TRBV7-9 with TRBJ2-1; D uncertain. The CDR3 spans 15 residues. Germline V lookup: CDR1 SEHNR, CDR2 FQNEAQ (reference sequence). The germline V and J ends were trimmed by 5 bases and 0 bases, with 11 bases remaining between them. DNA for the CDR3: TGTGCCAGCAGCCCCCCCGGGTTCTCCTACAATGAGCAGTTCTTC. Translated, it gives CASSPPGFSYNEQFF.

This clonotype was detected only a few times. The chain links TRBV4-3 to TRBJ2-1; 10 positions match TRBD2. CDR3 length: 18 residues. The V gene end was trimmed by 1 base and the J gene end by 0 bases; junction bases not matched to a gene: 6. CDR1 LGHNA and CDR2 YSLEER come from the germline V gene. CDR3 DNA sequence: TGCGCCAGCAGCCAAGGAGCGGGAGGGTATAGCTCCTACAATGAGCAGTTCTTC. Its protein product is CASSQGAGGYSSYNEQFF.